Shown below are 3 T cell receptor beta chains from a single sample sequenced in a study of identical twins. TCRdb ran MiXCR on the 5' RACE reads and lists one entry per CDR3 protein. This table has roughly 250,000 distinct CDR3 sequences, 7% appearing once. These data were also reused for a study on yellow fever vaccine responses in identical twins.

The sample was memory (CD45RO+) T cells sorted from blood. The receptors were gathered from a woman between 18 and 29 years old in good health.

This clonotype has only a few counts. This chain joins TRBV20-1 and TRBJ2-7; D remains unclear. Germline V gives CDR1 DFQATT, CDR2 SNEGSKA (reference sequence). The CDR3 sequence is 13 residues long. With 3 bases removed from V and 3 bases from J, the gap between germline ends came to 12 bases. CDR3 sequence reads: CSARSSNLYEQYV. For the CDR3, the DNA is TGCAGTGCTAGGTCCTCTAACCTCTACGAGCAGTACGTC.

This clonotype was seen a handful of times. The V and J genes are TRBV7-2 and TRBJ2-7, with 7 bases matching TRBD2. V gave up 5 bases and J gave up 2 bases; unmatched junction bases: 6. The CDR3 runs 14 residues. The germline gives CDR1 SGHTA, CDR2 FQGNSA. CDR3 amino acids: CASSASGRAYEQYF. The CDR3 DNA follows: TGTGCCAGCAGCGCTAGCGGCCGGGCCTACGAGCAGTACTTC.

This clonotype was observed a handful of times. The CDR3 region has the DNA TGTGCCAGCAGCCCGGGGGACAAAGATACGCAGTATTTT. Protein product: CASSPGDKDTQYF. This chain links TRBV7-8 with TRBJ2-3, with D perhaps TRBD1 or TRBD2 (6 bases each). The germline V gene has CDR1 SGHVS and CDR2 FQNEAQ. CDR3 length: 13 amino acids. V was trimmed by 5 bases and J by 5 bases, leaving 11 bases between them.